The rows below give T cell receptor beta chains drawn from one sample of a study of T cells in Graves' hyperthyroidism and ophthalmopathy. MiXCR was run by TCRdb on the multiplex PCR reads, yielding one entry per CDR3 protein. Here the sample spans more than 500,000 distinct CDR3 sequences, around 15% being singletons. Sequenced: blood. The source is a woman in her 30s with Graves' ophthalmopathy. The CDR3 runs from the conserved cysteine through the conserved F or W. The order of the fields is clone size, D gene, CDR3 length, J gene, V gene, CDR3 DNA, CDR3 protein. D genes are given only for firm matches. Clone size, where shown, is once, few, many, or a class for clones that have expanded.

>-|-|14|TRBJ2-7|TRBV20-1
TGCAGTGCTAGCGAGGATTATATTACCTACGAGCAGTACTTC
CSASEDYITYEQYF
>few|TRBD1|13|TRBJ2-7|TRBV20-1
TGCAGTGCCCCCCGGGACAGGGATGGCGAGCAGTACTTC
CSAPRDRDGEQYF
>many|-|14|TRBJ2-5|TRBV7-2
TGTGCCAGCAGCCCGCTGCGGGGAATGGAGACCCAGTACTTC
CASSPLRGMETQYF
>many|TRBD1|15|TRBJ2-1|TRBV15
TGTGCCACCAGCAGAGGGGACAGGGAGCCCAATGAGCAGTTCTTC
CATSRGDREPNEQFF
>many|TRBD2|16|TRBJ2-3|TRBV7-2
TGTGCCAGCAGCTCGGGACTAGCGGGAGGCGCAGATACGCAGTATTTT
CASSSGLAGGADTQYF
>many|-|15|TRBJ2-1|TRBV6-1
TGTGCCAGCAGTATGGGGGCCTCTCCCTACAATGAGCAGTTCTTC
CASSMGASPYNEQFF
>few|-|15|TRBJ2-2|TRBV7-2
TGTGCCAGCAGCTTAGCAGTAACGAACACCGGGGAGCTGTTTTTT
CASSLAVTNTGELFF
>-|-|14|TRBJ2-7|TRBV30
TGTGCCTGGAGTGACGAGAATAGCTTTTACGAGCAGTACTTC
CAWSDENSFYEQYF
>-|-|16|TRBJ1-6|TRBV15
TGTGCCACCAGCAGAGATCTTTATAGGGGCAATTCACCCCTCCACTTT
CATSRDLYRGNSPLHF
>-|-|13|TRBJ2-1|TRBV6-1
TGTGCCAGCAGCGACGAGGGGTGGAATGAGCAGTTCTTC
CASSDEGWNEQFF
>-|-|12|TRBJ1-4|TRBV28
TGTGCCAGCAGTAACCTAAATGAAAAACTGTTTTTT
CASSNLNEKLFF
>few|TRBD2|13|TRBJ2-7|TRBV20-1
TGCAGTGCTGACCCTAGCGGGAGTTACGAGCAGTACTTC
CSADPSGSYEQYF
>many|TRBD1|15|TRBJ1-1|TRBV24-1
TGTGCCACCAGTGACCCCCGGACAGGGAGCACTGAAGCTTTCTTT
CATSDPRTGSTEAFF
>many|TRBD2|19|TRBJ2-5|TRBV28
TGTGCCAGCAGTTTATCCACAGAAACCGGGACTAAACTACAAGAGACCCAGTACTTC
CASSLSTETGTKLQETQYF